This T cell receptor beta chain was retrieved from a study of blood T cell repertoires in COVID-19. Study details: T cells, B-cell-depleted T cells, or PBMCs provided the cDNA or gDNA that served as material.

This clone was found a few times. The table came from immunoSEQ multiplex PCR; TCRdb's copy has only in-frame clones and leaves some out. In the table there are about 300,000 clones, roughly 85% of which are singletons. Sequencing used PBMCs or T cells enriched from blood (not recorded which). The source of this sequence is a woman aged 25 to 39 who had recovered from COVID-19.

DNA of the CDR3: TGTGCCATCAGTGACCGGGACAGGGGGCTTTATGGCTACACCTTC. Encoded protein: CAISDRDRGLYGYTF. The V and J genes are TRBV10-3 and TRBJ1-2, with 12 nucleotides matching TRBD1. V shed 3 bases and J 5 bases; nucleotides not matched to a gene: 4. The CDR3 sequence is 15 residues long. CDR1 and CDR2 (germline): ENHRY, SYGVKD.